The source of this TCR beta chain is a study of blood T cell repertoires in COVID-19. On the study more broadly: Samples taken during acute and convalescent COVID-19 were collected in the United States, Italy and Spain.

As handled by the study authors: Cell counts per sample came from amplifying reference gene primers. Libraries were prepared by immunoSEQ multiplex PCR; TCRdb keeps only in-frame clonotypes and omits some of them. Clonal size and the V and J genes are those of that table, whereas D and trimming came from the DNA. The sample holds about 100,000 clones, roughly 92% seen once. V lost 4 bases and J lost 4; bases outside the gene matches: 4. Germline V gene lookup returns CDR1 SGDLS and CDR2 YYNGEE. The CDR3 is 15 residues long. The sequenced sample was peripheral blood. The rearrangement uses TRBV9 and TRBJ2-3, with 12 bases fitting TRBD2. This receptor was obtained from a man in his forties or fifties with active COVID-19. DNA for the CDR3: TGTGCCAGCAGCAGGACTAGCGGGGCGTCAGATACGCAGTATTTT. It yields the protein CASSRTSGASDTQYF.